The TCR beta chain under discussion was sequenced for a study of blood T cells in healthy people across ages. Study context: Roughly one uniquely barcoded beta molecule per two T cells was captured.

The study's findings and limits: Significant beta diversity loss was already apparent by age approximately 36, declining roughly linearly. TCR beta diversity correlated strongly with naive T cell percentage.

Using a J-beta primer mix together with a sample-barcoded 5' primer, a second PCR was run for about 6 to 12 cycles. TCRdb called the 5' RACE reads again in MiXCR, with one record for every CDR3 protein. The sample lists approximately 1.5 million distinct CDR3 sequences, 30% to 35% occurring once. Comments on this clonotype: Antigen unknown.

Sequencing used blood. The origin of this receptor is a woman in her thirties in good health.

The CDR3 reads CSAWVGGNYGYTF. CDR3 nucleotides: TGCAGTGCTTGGGTCGGGGGCAACTATGGCTACACCTTC. The gene calls are TRBV20-1 and TRBJ1-2, with TRBD1 as a possible D gene (6 bases). CDR1 and CDR2 from the germline V gene are DFQATT and SNEGSKA (reference sequence). The length of the CDR3 is 13 residues. V shed 5 bases and J shed 2 bases, with 12 bases lying between them.